The 9 T cell receptor beta chains below were found in one sample sequenced in a study of cytomegalovirus exposure and HLA in healthy donors (dated by TCRdb to the late 2010s). Library construction relied on the immunoSEQ multiplex PCR assay. The multiplex PCR relied on a mix of 60 forward primers for TCR Vbeta segments and 13 reverse primers for TCR Jbeta segments. Drawn from immuneACCESS, this table holds only the in-frame rearrangements with V and J called that TCRdb kept. Clones are partly lost; checked studies trace under half to an unresolved V gene and leave the rest unexplained. This sample is represented by over 110,000 clones; around 82% of them were singletons. The ten largest clones add up to about 6.6% of the sample. The specimen was PBMCs. The receptor source for this set is a woman between 35 and 50 years old in good health and CMV-seropositive.

The V and J genes are TRBV6-6 and TRBJ2-7; 7 positions match TRBD1. The CDR3 loop spans 12 amino acids. Germline V lookup: CDR1 MNHNY, CDR2 SVGAGI (reference sequence). Trimming at V came to 8 bases and at J to 3 bases, leaving 4 bases not matched to a gene. This CDR3 reads CASRTGLYEQYF. The CDR3 DNA sequence: TGTGCCAGCCGGACAGGCCTCTACGAGCAGTACTTC.

The V and J genes are TRBV27 and TRBJ1-2; perhaps TRBD1 as D (6 bases). Germline CDR1 and CDR2: MNHEY and SMNVEV (reference sequence). This CDR3 spans 15 amino acids. The germline V and J ends were trimmed by 6 bases and 8 bases, with 22 bases remaining between them. In nucleotides, the CDR3 is TGTGCCAGCAGGTGGGCCGGGGGGCGCGGAGGCGGCTACACCTTC. Its translation: CASRWAGGRGGGYTF.

The V call is TRBV10-3, the J call TRBJ2-5; 7 nucleotides match TRBD2. The length of the CDR3 is 14 residues. The ends lost 4 bases at V and 0 bases at J; junction bases unmatched: 2. CDR1 is ENHRY, CDR2 SYGVKD, per germline. CDR3 nucleotides: TGTGCCATCAGTGGCGGGGGAAACCAAGAGACCCAGTACTTC. It encodes CAISGGGNQETQYF.

The CDR3 nucleotides read TGTGCCAGCAGTGAAGGGCGGAGGTCCTACGAGCAGTACTTC. Protein: CASSEGRRSYEQYF. This chain links TRBV2 with TRBJ2-7, with D possibly TRBD2 on 5 matching bases. Germline V gene sequence: CDR1 SNHLY, CDR2 FYNNEI. The V end lost 1 base, the J end lost 1 base, and 8 bases lay between the germline ends. The CDR3 length is 14 residues.

The chain recombines TRBV5-8 with TRBJ2-3, with 9 bases identical to TRBD1. Per the germline V gene, CDR1 is SGHTS and CDR2 is YDEGEE. This CDR3 is 15 amino acids long. V was pared by 4 bases and J by 3 bases, with 6 bases of the junction left unmatched. The chain's CDR3 is CASSLRQGGTDTQYF. CDR3 in DNA: TGTGCCAGCAGCCTAAGACAGGGGGGAACAGATACGCAGTATTTT. Full variable domain (remainder filled in from reference TRBV5-8 and TRBJ2-3): EAGVTQSPTHLIKTRGQQATLRCSPISGHTSVYWYQQALGLGLQFLLWYDEGEERNRGNFPPRFSGRQFPNYSSELNVNALELEDSALYLCASSLRQGGTDTQYFGPGTRLTVL.

The rearrangement uses TRBV5-1 and TRBJ2-3; 13 bases map to TRBD2. The CDR3 covers 18 residues. CDR1 and CDR2 from the germline V gene are SGHRS and YFSETQ. Trimming removed 3 bases from V and 1 base from J; junction bases left unmatched: 8. The chain's CDR3 is CASSSGLAGAGGTDTQYF. In nucleotides, the CDR3 is TGCGCCAGCAGCTCAGGACTAGCGGGAGCGGGGGGCACAGATACGCAGTATTTT. The variable domain in full, with the rest retrieved from reference TRBV5-1 and TRBJ2-3, is KAGVTQTPRYLIKTRGQQVTLSCSPISGHRSVSWYQQTPGQGLQFLFEYFSETQRNKGNFPGRFSGRQFSNSRSEMNVSTLELGDSALYLCASSSGLAGAGGTDTQYFGPGTRLTVL.

A word on this clone: Because the CDR3 is missing its conserved closing phenylalanine or tryptophan, this is likely a read error. This chain uses TRBV11-2 with TRBJ1-2; possible D gene TRBD1, 6 bases. V was pared by 5 bases and J by 6 bases, with 10 bases between. In germline, CDR1 is SGHAT, CDR2 FQNNGV. The length of the CDR3 is 12 residues. In nucleotides, the CDR3 is TGTGCCAGCAGCAAAGAGGGGGATGGCTACACCCTC. This codes for CASSKEGDGYTL.

This sequence joins TRBV7-2 and TRBJ2-3, with D possibly being TRBD1 (5 bases). Trimming cost V 7 bases and J 14 bases, with 22 bases left between them. Germline lookup yields CDR1 SGHTA and CDR2 FQGNSA. CDR3 length equals 13 residues. The CDR3 coding sequence is TGTGCCAGCACCGCGGTCCTTCCAGGGAACCTGTATTTT. This codes for CASTAVLPGNLYF.

This chain links TRBV5-1 with TRBJ1-4; no reliable D call. Germline lookup yields CDR1 SGHRS and CDR2 YFSETQ. The CDR3 is 14 amino acids. Trimming took off 10 bases at V and 3 bases at J, with 16 bases between the two ends. CDR3 DNA sequence: TGCGCCGGCGACCCCATGAGGGCTAATGAAAAACTGTTTTTT. Amino acids: CAGDPMRANEKLFF.